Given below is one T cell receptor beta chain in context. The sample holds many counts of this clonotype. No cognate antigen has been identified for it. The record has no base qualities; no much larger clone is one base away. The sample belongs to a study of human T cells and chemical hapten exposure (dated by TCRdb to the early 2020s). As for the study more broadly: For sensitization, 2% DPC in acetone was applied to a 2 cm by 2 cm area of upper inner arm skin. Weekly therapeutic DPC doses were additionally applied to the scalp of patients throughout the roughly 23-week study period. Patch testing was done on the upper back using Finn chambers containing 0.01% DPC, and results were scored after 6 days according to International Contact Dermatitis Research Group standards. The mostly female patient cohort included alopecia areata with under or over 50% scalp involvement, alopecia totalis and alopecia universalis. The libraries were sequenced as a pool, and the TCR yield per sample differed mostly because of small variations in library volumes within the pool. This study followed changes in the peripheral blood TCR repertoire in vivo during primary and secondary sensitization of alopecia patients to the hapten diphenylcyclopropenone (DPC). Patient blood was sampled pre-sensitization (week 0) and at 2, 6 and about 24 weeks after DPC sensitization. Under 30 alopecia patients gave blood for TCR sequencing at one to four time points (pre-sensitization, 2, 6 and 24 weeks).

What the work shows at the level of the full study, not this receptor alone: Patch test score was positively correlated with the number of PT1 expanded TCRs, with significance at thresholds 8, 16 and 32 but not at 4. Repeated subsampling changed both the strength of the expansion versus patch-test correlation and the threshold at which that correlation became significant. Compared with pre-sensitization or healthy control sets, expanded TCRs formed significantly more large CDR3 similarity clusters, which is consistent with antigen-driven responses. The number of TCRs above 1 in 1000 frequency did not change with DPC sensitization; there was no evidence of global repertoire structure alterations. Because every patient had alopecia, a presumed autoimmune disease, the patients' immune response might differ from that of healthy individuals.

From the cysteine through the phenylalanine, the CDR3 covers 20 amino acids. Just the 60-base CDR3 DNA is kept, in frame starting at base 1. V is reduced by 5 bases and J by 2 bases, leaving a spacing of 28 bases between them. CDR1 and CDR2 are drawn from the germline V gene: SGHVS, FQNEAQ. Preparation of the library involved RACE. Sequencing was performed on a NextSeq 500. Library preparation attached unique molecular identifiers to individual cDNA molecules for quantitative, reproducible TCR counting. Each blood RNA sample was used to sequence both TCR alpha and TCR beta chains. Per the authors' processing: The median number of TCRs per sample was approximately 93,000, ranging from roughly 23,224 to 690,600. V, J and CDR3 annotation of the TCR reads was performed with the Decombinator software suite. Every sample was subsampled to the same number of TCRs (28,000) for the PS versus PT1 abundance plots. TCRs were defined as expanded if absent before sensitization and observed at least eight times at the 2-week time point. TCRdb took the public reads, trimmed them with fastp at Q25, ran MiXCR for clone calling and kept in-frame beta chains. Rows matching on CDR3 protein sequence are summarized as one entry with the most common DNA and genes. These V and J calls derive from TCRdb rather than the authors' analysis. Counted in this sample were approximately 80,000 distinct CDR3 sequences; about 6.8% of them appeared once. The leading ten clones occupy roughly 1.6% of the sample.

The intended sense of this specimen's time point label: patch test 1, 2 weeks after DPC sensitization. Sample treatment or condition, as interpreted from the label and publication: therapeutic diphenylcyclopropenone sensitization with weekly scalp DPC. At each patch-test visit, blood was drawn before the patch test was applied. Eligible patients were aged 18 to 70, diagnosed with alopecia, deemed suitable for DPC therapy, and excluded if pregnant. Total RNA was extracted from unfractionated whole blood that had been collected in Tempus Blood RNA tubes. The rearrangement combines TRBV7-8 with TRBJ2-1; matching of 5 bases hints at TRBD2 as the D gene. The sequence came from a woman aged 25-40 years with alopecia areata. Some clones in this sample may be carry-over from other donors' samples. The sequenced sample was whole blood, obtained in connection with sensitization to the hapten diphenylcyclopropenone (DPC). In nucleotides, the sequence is TGTGCCAGCAGCATTTCCACCTTGCGGGTCGCCCCACGGACCTACAATGAGCAGTTCTTC. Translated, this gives CASSISTLRVAPRTYNEQFF. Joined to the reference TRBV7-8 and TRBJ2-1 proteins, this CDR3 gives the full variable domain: GAGVSQSPRYKVAKRGQDVALRCDPISGHVSLFWYQQALGQGPEFLTYFQNEAQLDKSGLPSDRFFAERPEGSVSTLKIQRTQQEDSAVYLCASSISTLRVAPRTYNEQFFGPGTRLTVL.